This T cell receptor (beta chain) came from a study of regulatory T cells in long-lasting Graves disease. The time point was: newly diagnosed GD, antithyroid drugs for less than 3 months. The TCR library was made from RNA extracted from PBMCs. Construction of TCR beta libraries relied on iRepertoire HTBI primers and on Arm-PCR targeting CDR3 regions. Each CDR3 protein gets one entry after TCRdb re-called the multiplex PCR reads with MiXCR. The sample yields approximately 560,000 distinct CDR3 sequences, around 15% seen once. Looked up from germline, CDR1 is SGHRS and CDR2 is YFSETQ. V was clipped by 4 bases and J by 8 bases, with 22 bases between them. The CDR3 runs 16 residues. This clonotype was found many times. The same sample was also studied in work on T cells in Graves' hyperthyroidism and ophthalmopathy.

The source of this sequence is a young man with Graves disease. This material consisted of peripheral blood mononuclear cells (PBMCs), taken at new diagnosis, from a patient treated with antithyroid drugs. The V gene is TRBV5-1, the J gene TRBJ2-1; possibly TRBD1 for D (6 bases). The CDR3 nucleotides read TGCGCCAGCAGCCAGGGATTGGGGGCTGGGAAGGATGAGCAGTTCTTC. Its protein is CASSQGLGAGKDEQFF.